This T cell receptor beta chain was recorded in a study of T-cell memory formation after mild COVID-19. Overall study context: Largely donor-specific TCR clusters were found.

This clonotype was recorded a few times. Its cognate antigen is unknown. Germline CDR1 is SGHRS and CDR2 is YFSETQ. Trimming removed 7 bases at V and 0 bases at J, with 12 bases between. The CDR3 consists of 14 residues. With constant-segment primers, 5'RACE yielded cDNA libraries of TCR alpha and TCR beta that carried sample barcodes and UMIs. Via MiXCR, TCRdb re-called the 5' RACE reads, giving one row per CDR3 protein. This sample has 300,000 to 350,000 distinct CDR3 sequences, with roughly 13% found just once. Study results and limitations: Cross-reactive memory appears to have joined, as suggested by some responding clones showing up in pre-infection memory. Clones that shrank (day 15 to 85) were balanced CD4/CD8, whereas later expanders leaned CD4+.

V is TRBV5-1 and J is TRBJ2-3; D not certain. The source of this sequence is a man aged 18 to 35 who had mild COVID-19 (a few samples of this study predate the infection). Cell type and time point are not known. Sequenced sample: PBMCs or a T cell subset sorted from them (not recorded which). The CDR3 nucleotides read TGCGCCAGCCGGCCTTTTGGAAGCACAGATACGCAGTATTTT. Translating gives CASRPFGSTDTQYF.